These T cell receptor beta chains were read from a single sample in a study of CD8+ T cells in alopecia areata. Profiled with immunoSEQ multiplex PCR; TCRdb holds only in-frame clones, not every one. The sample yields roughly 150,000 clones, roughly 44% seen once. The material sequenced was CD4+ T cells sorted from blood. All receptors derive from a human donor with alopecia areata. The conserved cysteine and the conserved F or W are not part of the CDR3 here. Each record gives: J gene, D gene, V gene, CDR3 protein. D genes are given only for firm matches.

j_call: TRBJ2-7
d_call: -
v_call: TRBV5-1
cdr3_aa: ASSLGRNEQY

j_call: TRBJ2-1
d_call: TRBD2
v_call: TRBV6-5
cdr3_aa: ASRKRELYEQF

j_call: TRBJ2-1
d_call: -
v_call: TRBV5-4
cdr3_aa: ASSSSLPRSPYNEQF

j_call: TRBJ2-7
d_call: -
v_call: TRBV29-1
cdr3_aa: SVGTGESYEQY

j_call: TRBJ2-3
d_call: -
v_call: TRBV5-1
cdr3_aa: ASSFGMDTQY

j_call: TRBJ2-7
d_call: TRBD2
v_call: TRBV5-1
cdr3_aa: ASSDTSGRLNEQY

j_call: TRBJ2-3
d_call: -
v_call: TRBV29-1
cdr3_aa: SAEHGTDTQY

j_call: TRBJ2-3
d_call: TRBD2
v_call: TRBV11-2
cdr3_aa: ASSLNSGASTDTQY

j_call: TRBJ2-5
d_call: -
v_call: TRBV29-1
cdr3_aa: SVRTAPEGAQY

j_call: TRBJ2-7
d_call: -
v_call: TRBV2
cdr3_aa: ASSESGLAEQY

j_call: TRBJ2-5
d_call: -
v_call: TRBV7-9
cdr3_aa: ASSFSGRRETQY

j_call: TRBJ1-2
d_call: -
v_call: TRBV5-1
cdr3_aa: ASSLRREGYT

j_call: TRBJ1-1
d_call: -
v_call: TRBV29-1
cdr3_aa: SAATPRANTEAF

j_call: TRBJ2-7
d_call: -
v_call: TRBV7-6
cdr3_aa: ASSLVGTGGHEQY

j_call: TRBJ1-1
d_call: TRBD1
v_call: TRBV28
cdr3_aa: ASSGLISGQMNTEAF

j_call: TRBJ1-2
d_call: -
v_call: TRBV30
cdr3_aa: AWKGLGLSPHYGYT

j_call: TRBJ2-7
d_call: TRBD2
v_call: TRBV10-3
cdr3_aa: ATTSGSGNEQY

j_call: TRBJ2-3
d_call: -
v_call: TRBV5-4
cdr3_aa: ASSLEGLTTDTQY

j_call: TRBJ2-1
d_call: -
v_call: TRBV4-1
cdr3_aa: ASSQGRRTTANEQF

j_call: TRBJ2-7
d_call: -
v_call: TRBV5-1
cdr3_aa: ASRDTTYEQY

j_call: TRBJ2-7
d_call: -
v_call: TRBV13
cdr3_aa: ASRLGGAREQY

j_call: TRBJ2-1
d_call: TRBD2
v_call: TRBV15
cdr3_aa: ATSRDYGLAEGNEQF

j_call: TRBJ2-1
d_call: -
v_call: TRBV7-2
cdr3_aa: ASSILRGGRRANEQF

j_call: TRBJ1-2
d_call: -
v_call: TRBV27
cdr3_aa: ASSLSPGNYYGYT

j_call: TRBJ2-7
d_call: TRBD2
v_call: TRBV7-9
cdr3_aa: ASSLSGSSYEQY

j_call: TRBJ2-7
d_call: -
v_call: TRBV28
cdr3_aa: ASSQDYEQY

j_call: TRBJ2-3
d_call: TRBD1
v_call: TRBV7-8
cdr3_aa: ATRRGRGPNTQY

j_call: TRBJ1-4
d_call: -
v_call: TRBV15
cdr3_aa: ATSKYDRGGEKLF

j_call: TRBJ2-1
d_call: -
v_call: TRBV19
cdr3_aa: ASSHNYNEQF

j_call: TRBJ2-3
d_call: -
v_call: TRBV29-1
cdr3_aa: SVDSTALGDTQY

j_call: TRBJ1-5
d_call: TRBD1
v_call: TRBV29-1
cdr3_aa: SASRTGDGQPQH

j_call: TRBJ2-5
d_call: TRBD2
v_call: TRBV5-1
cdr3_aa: ASTPGGAYQETQY

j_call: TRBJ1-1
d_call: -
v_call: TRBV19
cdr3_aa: ATGSMANTEAF

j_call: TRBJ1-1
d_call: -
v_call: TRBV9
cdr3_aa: ASSTQMNTEAF

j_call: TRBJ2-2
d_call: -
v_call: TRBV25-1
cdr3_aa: ASSASGWAGELF

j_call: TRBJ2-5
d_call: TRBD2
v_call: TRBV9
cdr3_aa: ASSFRAGEETQY

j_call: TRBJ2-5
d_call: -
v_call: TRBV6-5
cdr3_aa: ATRDNVRETQY

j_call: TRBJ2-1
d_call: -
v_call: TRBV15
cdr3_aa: ATSTYYNEQF

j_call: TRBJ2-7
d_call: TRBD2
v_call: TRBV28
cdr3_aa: ASIHGVAGAYEQY

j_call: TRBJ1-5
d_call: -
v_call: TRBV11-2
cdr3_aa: ASSLEGYSNQPQH

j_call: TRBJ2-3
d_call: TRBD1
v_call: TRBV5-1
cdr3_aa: ASSLYTGGDTQY

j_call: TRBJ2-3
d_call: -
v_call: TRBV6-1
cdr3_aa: ASSARGGGDTQY

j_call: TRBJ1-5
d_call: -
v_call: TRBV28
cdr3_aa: ASSWDNSWQPQH

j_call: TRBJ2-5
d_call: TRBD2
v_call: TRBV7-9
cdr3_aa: ASGRREAETQY

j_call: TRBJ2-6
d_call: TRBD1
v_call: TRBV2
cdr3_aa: ARDRGNSGANVLT

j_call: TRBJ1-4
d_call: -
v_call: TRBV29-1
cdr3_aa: SVEVSAGQPEKLF

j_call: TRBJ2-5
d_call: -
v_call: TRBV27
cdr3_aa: ASSLRGRALQETQY

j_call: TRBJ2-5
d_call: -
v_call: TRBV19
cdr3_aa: ATAGRVSYQETQY

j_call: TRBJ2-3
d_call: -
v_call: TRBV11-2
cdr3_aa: ASTFGGFGTDTQY

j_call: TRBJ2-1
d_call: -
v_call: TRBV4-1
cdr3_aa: ASSKPGTKRNEQF

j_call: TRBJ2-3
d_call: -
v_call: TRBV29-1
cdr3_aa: SADPSTDTQY

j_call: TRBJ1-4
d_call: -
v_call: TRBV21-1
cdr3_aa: ARRKRPRGEEKLF

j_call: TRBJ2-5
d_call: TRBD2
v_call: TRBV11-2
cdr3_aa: ASSQGGLAGRETQY

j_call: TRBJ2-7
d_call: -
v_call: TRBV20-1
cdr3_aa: SASLGKEQY

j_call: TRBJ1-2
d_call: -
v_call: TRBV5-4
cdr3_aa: ASSLETGPYGYT

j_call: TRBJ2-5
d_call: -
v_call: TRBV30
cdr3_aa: ACKRDQETQY